This entry concerns a single T cell receptor beta chain. The sample comes from a study of CD8 T cells in Susac syndrome. This CDR3 is 13 amino acids long. Per the germline V gene, CDR1 is GTSNPN and CDR2 is SVGIG (reference sequence). V lost 8 bases, J lost 2 bases, and 15 bases lay in between. RNA amounts of roughly 0.5 to 1 ug underwent reverse transcription with random hexamers. TCRdb reprocessed the immunoSEQ multiplex PCR reads via MiXCR and lists one record per CDR3 protein. The table records around 130,000 distinct CDR3 sequences, approximately 95% of them present only once. The TCR comes from a human donor with multiple sclerosis. Sequences were obtained from CD4+ T cells from PBMCs. This rearrangement joins TRBV30 to TRBJ2-5; either TRBD1 or TRBD2 may fit D (7 bases each). Here the CDR3 reads CAGGEGQQETQYF. The CDR3 bases are TGTGCCGGGGGGGAGGGACAGCAAGAGACCCAGTACTTC.